This TCR beta chain was captured by sequencing in a study of T cell responses to AZD1222 COVID-19 vaccine. For the study at large: Pooling was applied to second doses at about 4 or about 12 weeks.

Study results and limitations: Donors, mostly white British, included more females; clonal diversity was possibly underestimated. Only a handful of AZD1222 recipients tested seropositive at baseline.

The count of this clone is one. Its specificity is unknown. Repertoires were generated with immunoSEQ multiplex PCR, while TCRdb's copy carries only in-frame clones and drops some. This repertoire shows 140,000 or so clones, around 90% found once; its top ten account for roughly 1.8%. This CDR3 is built from 14 residues. Germline assignment: CDR1 SNHLY and CDR2 FYNNEI. The V and J ends lost 4 bases and 6 bases respectively, with 13 bases between them. The V call is TRBV2, the J call TRBJ1-5; D perhaps matches TRBD1 (6 bases). This clonotype was sampled from an adult in good health. This specimen was peripheral blood, taken on day 0 of AZD1222 vaccination. CDR3 sequence reads: CASSAQGEGQPQHF. CDR3 in DNA: TGTGCCAGCAGTGCACAGGGTGAGGGTCAGCCCCAGCATTTT.